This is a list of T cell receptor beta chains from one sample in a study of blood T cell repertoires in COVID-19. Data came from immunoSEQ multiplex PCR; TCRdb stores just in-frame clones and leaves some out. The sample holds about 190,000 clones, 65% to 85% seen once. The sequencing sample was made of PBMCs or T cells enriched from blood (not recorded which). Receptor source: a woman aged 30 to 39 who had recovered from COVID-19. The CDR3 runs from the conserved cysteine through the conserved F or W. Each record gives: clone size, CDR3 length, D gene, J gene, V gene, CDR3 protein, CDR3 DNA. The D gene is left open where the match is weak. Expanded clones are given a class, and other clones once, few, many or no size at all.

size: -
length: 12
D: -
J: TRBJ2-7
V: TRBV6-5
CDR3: CASRFGRYEQYF
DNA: TGTGCCAGCAGATTTGGGCGTTACGAGCAGTACTTC

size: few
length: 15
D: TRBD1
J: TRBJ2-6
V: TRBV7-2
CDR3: CASSSTGAGANVLTF
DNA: TGTGCCAGCAGCTCGACAGGGGCTGGGGCCAACGTCCTGACTTTC

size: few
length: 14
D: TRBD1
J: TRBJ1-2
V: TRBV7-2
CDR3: CASSRGQGESGYTF
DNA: TGTGCCAGCAGCAGAGGACAGGGGGAATCGGGCTACACCTTC

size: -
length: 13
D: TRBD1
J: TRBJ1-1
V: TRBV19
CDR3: CASSETGGFEAFF
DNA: TGTGCCAGTAGTGAGACAGGGGGCTTTGAAGCTTTCTTT

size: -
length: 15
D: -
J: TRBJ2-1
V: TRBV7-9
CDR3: CASSLDGQFVNEQFF
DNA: TGTGCCAGCAGCTTAGACGGACAGTTCGTCAATGAGCAGTTCTTC

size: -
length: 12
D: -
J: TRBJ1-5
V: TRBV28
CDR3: CASSFPNQPQHF
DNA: TGTGCCAGCAGTTTCCCAAATCAGCCCCAGCATTTT

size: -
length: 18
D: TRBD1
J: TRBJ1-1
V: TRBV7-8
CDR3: CASSLMGPDRVKNTEAFF
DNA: TGTGCCAGCAGCTTGATGGGTCCGGACAGGGTAAAAAACACTGAAGCTTTCTTT

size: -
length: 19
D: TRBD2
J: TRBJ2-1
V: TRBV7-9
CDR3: CASSLDPGLAGNSYNEQFF
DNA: TGTGCCAGCAGCTTAGATCCAGGACTAGCGGGAAACTCCTACAATGAGCAGTTCTTC

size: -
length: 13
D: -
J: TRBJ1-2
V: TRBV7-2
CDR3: CASSKAAVYGYTF
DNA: TGTGCCAGCAGCAAAGCGGCAGTCTATGGCTACACCTTC

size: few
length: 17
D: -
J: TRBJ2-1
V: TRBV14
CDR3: CASSQGRGLVGIGRQFF
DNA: TGTGCCAGCAGCCAAGGTCGGGGTCTAGTCGGGATCGGGAGGCAGTTCTTC

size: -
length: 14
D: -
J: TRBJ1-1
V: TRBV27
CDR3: CASSYAGTRTEAFF
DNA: TGTGCCAGCAGTTATGCAGGGACACGCACTGAAGCTTTCTTT

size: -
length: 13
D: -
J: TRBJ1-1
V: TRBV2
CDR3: CASSLQGNTEAFF
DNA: TGTGCCAGCAGTTTACAGGGGAACACTGAAGCTTTCTTT

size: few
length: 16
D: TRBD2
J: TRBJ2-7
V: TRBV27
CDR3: CASSLWEGSGTSEQYF
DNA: TGTGCCAGCAGTTTATGGGAAGGGAGCGGGACTTCCGAGCAGTACTTC

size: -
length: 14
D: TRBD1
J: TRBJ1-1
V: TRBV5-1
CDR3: CASYSRDRNTEAFF
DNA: TGCGCCAGCTACAGTCGGGACAGGAACACTGAAGCTTTCTTT

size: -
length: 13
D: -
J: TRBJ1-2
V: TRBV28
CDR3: CASSLDRIYGYTF
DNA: TGTGCCAGCAGTTTAGACAGGATCTATGGCTACACCTTC

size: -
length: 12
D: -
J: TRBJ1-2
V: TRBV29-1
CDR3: CSVAAGSYGYTF
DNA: TGCAGCGTCGCCGCCGGGAGTTATGGCTACACCTTC

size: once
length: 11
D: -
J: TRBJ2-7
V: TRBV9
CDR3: CASSVGSEQYF
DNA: TGTGCCAGCAGCGTAGGTAGTGAGCAGTACTTC

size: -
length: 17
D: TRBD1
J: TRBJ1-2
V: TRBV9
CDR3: CASSVDGTGGKLSGYTF
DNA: TGTGCCAGCAGCGTAGATGGGACAGGGGGCAAATTAAGTGGCTACACCTTC

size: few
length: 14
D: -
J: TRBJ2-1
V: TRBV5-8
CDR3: CASSLPQGGAKQFF
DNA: TGTGCCAGCAGCTTGCCACAAGGGGGGGCAAAGCAGTTCTTC

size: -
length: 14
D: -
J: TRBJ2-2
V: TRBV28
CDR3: CASSGTQNTGELFF
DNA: TGTGCCAGCTCCGGGACACAAAACACCGGGGAGCTGTTTTTT

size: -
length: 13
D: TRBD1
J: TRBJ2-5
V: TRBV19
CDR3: CASSTTGGGTQYF
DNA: TGTGCCAGTAGTACGACAGGGGGGGGGACCCAGTACTTC

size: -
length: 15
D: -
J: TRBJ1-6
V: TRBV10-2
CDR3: CASSESDRDNSPLHF
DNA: TGCGCCAGCAGTGAGTCGGACAGAGATAATTCACCCCTCCACTTT

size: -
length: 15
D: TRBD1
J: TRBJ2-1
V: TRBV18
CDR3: CASSPRGQGAYEQFF
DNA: TGTGCCAGCTCACCAAGGGGACAGGGGGCCTATGAGCAGTTCTTC

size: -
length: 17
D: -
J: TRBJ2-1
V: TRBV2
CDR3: CASSEGRLALSYNEQFF
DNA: TGTGCCAGCAGTGAGGGGAGGCTAGCCCTATCCTACAATGAGCAGTTCTTC

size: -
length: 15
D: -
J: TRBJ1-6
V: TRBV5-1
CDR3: CASSYGEAYNSPLHF
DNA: TGCGCCAGCAGCTACGGGGAGGCCTATAATTCACCCCTCCACTTT

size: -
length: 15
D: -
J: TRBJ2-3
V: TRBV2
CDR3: CASSEPGKDIGTQYF
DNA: TGTGCCAGCAGTGAACCAGGGAAGGACATCGGTACGCAGTATTTT

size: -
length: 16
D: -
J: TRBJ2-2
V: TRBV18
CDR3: CASSPVQGGQTGELFF
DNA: TGTGCCAGCTCACCGGTACAGGGCGGTCAAACCGGGGAGCTGTTTTTT

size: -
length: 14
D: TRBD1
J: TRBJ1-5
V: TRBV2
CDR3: CASSEATGGQPQHF
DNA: TGTGCCAGCAGTGAAGCGACAGGGGGTCAGCCCCAGCATTTT

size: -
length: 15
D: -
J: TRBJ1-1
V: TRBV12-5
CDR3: CASGLGNRVDTEAFF
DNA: TGTGCTAGTGGTTTGGGGAACAGGGTGGACACTGAAGCTTTCTTT

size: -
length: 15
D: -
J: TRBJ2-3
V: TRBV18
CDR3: CASSPMREGTDTQYF
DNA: TGTGCCAGCTCACCAATGAGGGAAGGCACAGATACGCAGTATTTT

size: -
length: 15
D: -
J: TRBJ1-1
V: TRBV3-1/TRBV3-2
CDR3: CASSQTGLMNTEAFF
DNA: TGTGCCAGCAGCCAGACGGGACTCATGAACACTGAAGCTTTCTTT

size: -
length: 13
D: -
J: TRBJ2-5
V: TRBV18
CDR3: CASSPTRVETQYF
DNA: TGTGCCAGCTCACCAACTAGAGTGGAGACCCAGTACTTC

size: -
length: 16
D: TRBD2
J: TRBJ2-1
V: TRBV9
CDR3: CASSVSSGGGANEQFF
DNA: TGTGCCAGCAGCGTCTCTAGCGGGGGCGGGGCCAATGAGCAGTTCTTC

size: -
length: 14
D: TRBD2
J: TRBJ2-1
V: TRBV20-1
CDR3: CSASLAGTSREQFF
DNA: TGCAGTGCTAGTCTAGCGGGGACCAGTAGGGAGCAGTTCTTC

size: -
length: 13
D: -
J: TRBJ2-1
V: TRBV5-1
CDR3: CASSLPQYNEQFF
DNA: TGCGCCAGCAGCTTGCCCCAGTACAATGAGCAGTTCTTC

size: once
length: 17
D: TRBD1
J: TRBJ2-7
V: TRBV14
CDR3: CASSQGVWDRGAYEQYF
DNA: TGTGCCAGCAGCCAAGGGGTATGGGACAGGGGAGCTTACGAGCAGTACTTC

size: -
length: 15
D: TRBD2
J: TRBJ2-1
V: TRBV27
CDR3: CASSLSGASYNEQFF
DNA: TGTGCCAGCAGTCTGAGCGGGGCCTCCTACAATGAGCAGTTCTTC